The T cell receptor beta chain under discussion was sequenced for a study of blood T cell repertoires in COVID-19. Study in general: Specimens from acute and convalescent COVID-19 originated in the United States, Italy and Spain. In each case, the material was cDNA or gDNA derived from T cells, B-cell-depleted T cells, or PBMCs.

As processed by the authors: By means of reference gene primer amplification, nucleated cell counts were estimated. Assay: immunoSEQ multiplex PCR; the TCRdb copy retains only in-frame clones and omits some. V, J and clone size are taken as reported in that table, and D and trimming were inferred from the DNA itself. The sample has tens of thousands of clones; around 91% are singletons. A note on this clone: The sample holds other DNA sequences that translate to the same CDR3.

Germline V gives CDR1 SEHNR, CDR2 FQNEAQ (reference sequence). The CDR3 runs to 15 residues. The V segment lost 3 bases and the J segment 1 base; nucleotides outside the gene matches: 3. V usage is TRBV7-9 and J usage is TRBJ2-3; 8 nucleotides match TRBD2. This TCR was recovered from a human donor in a cohort sampled during active COVID-19. Sequencing input: peripheral blood. CDR3: CASSFPTSGTDTQYF. DNA of the CDR3: TGTGCCAGCAGCTTCCCGACTAGCGGCACAGATACGCAGTATTTT.